This T cell receptor beta chain appears in the sequencing data of a study of blood T cell repertoires in COVID-19 (dated by TCRdb to 2020 to 2022). About the study as a whole: Collaborator samples came from the United States, Italy and Spain and covered acute and convalescent phases of COVID-19. The material from the prospective study consisted of cDNA or gDNA derived from T cells, B-cell-depleted T cells, or PBMCs. Subjects who had been exposed to COVID-19, were actively infected with it, or had recovered from it provided the deeply sampled blood TCRbeta repertoires that made up the dataset. The repertoires were made available in a free public database intended to serve as a resource for research on the immune response to SARS-CoV-2. The samples were drawn from two sources: the first 160 participants of the ongoing ImmuneRACE study, and 1,254 subjects contributed by 6 global collaborators. Sample metadata almost always included a de-identified subject ID, COVID-19 status, age in years and sex. Where HLA class I and class II types were available, the types were taken from metadata supplied by the sample provider, not from assay-based typing.

From the germline V gene, CDR1 is SGHTA and CDR2 is FQGNSA. Trimming takes 7 bases off V and 7 bases off J; junction bases not matched to a gene: 18. The CDR3 covers 16 residues, taking in both the cysteine and the phenylalanine. CDR3 DNA is the only sequence kept; it has 48 bases, read in frame from the first base. The collaborating institutions used their own protocols to collect whole blood in K2EDTA tubes. For TCRbeta analysis, collaborators shipped samples in one of three forms: frozen whole blood, isolated PBMCs, or DNA extracted from either of those sample types. TCRbeta CDR3 regions were amplified from genomic DNA using the immunoSEQ Assay, a bias-controlled multiplex PCR. The authors' pipeline ran thus. The number of nucleated cells in each sample was estimated by amplification of reference gene primers within the assay. To quantify the absolute abundance of each unique TCRbeta CDR3 rearrangement, sequence reads were collapsed and filtered. For each sample, productive Simpson clonality was calculated as the square root of Simpson's diversity index across productive rearrangements. TCRdb holds this immuneACCESS table with in-frame rearrangements only. Some clones are missing; in checked studies, unresolved V genes explain under half, and the rest has no known cause. D and trimming were read from the DNA, whereas the V and J calls and clone size are those reported in that table. For this sample there are 65,000 to 90,000 clones; 82% appear just once. Together, the top ten hold about 3.8% of the sample.

Comment on this clone: Its antigen specificity is not known. Per-nucleotide qualities are absent, and no much larger clonotype sits a single base away.

The full study reports these points: How much clinical and demographic metadata was included differed by source and by participant, and the metadata was provided uncurated.

This receptor was identified in a woman aged 60-70 years with acute or convalescent COVID-19. The V and J genes are TRBV7-2 and TRBJ2-7, and 8 junction bases match TRBD2. The material sequenced was peripheral blood. This receptor carries the CDR3 CASTTPGSGSIREQYF. The DNA sequence reads TGTGCCAGCACCACCCCCGGGAGCGGGAGTATCCGGGAGCAGTACTTC.